This TCR beta chain was observed in a study of cytomegalovirus exposure and HLA in healthy donors. Measured with immunoSEQ multiplex PCR; TCRdb has only the in-frame clones, and not every one. The data contain around 120,000 clones, roughly 88% of them singletons. This clone was seen a single time. Trimming left V 6 bases short and J 8 bases short, with 16 bases between. Germline V gene lookup returns CDR1 LNHDA and CDR2 SQIVND (reference sequence). The CDR3 is 13 residues long. Material: PBMCs. The chain links TRBV19 to TRBJ1-2; unclear D gene. The receptor was isolated from a man aged 18-30 years in good health and CMV-seronegative. This CDR3 reads CASSPTPKIGYTF. The CDR3 bases are TGTGCCAGTAGCCCTACGCCCAAGATCGGCTACACCTTC. Looking up the rest from reference TRBV19 and TRBJ1-2 gives the full variable domain: DGGITQSPKYLFRKEGQNVTLSCEQNLNHDAMYWYRQDPGQGLRLIYYSQIVNDFQKGDIAEGYSVSREKKESFPLTVTSAQKNPTAFYLCASSPTPKIGYTFGSGTRLTVV.